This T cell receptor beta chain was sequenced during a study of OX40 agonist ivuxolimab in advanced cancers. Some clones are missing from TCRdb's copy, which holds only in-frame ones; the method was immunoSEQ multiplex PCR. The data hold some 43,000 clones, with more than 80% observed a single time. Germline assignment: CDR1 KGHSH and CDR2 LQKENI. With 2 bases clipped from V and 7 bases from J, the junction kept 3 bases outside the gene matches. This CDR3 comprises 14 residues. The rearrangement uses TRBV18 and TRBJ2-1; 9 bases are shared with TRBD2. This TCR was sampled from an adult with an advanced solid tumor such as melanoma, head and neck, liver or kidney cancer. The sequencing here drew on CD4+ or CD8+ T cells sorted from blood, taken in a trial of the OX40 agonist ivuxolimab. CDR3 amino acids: CASSPLAGDNEQFF. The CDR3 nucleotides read TGTGCCAGCTCACCATTAGCGGGGGATAATGAGCAGTTCTTC.